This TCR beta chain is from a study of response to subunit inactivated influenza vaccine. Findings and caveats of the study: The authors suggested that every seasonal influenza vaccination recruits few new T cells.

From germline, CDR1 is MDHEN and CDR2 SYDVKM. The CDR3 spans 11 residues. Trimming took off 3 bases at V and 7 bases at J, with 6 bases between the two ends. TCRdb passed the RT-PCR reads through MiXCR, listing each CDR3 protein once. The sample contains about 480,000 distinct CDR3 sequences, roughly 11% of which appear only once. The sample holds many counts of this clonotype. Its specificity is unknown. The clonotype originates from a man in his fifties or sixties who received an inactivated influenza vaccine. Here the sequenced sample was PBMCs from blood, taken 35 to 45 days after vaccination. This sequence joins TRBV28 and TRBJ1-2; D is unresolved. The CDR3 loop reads CASSLGFGYTF. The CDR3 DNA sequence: TGTGCCAGCAGTTTGGGGTTTGGCTACACCTTC.